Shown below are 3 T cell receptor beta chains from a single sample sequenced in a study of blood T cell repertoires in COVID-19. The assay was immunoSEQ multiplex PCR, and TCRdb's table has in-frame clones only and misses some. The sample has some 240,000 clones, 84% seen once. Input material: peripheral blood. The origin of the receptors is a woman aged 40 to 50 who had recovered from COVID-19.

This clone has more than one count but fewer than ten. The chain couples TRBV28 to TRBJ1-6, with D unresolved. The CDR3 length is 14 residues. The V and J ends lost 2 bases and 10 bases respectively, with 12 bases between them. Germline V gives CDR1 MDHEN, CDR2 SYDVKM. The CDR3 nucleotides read TGTGCCAGCAGTTTAATCTTACCGGGGTCACCCCTCCACTTT. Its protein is CASSLILPGSPLHF.

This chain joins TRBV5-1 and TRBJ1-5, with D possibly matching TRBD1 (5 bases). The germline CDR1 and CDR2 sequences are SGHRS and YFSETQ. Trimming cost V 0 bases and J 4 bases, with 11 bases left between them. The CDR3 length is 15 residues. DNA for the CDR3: TGCGCCAGCAGCTTGGACTCGGGGACTAATCAGCCCCAGCATTTT. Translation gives CASSLDSGTNQPQHF.

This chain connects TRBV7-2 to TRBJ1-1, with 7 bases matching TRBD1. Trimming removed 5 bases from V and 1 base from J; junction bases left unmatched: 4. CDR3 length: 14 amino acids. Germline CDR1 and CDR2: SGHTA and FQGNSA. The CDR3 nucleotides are TGTGCCAGCAGCAGATACAGGGGGAACACTGAAGCTTTCTTT. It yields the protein CASSRYRGNTEAFF.